The following is a T cell receptor (beta chain) sequence with its context. Its antigen remains unknown. The V gene lost 2 bases and the J gene lost 6 bases, with 11 bases spanning the gap. The CDR3 has 14 residues. Germline CDR1 and CDR2: SNHLY and FYNNEI. This record comes from a study of T cell responses to AZD1222 COVID-19 vaccine. Findings and limits, study-wide: Repertoires were obtained solely post-peak T cell response. Spike-specific TCR depth and breadth grew after two AZD1222 doses. Spike was spanned by vaccine-associated CD4 TCRs, with dominance at 160-218 and 743-854. Unmutated variant regions reportedly attract nearly half of all spike-specific TCRs.

Sequenced by immunoSEQ multiplex PCR; TCRdb stores in-frame clones only, minus some. The sample lists 150,000 to 180,000 clones, approximately 87% occurring once. The starting material was peripheral blood, obtained on day 0 of MenACWY control vaccination. This clonotype originated in an adult in good health. The chain employs TRBV2 and TRBJ1-5; D is unclear. CDR3 nucleotides: TGTGCCAGCAGTGAATTCGATTGGGGTCAGCCCCAGCATTTT. Its translation is CASSEFDWGQPQHF. Full variable domain (outside the CDR3, taken from reference TRBV2 and TRBJ1-5): EPEVTQTPSHQVTQMGQEVILRCVPISNHLYFYWYRQILGQKVEFLVSFYNNEISEKSEIFDDQFSVERPDGSNFTLKIRSTKLEDSAMYFCASSEFDWGQPQHFGDGTRLSIL.